A selection of T cell receptor beta chains follows, all from one sample in a study of control samples from healthy donors and cancer patients. Method: immunoSEQ multiplex PCR; TCRdb's copy keeps in-frame clones and lacks some. The sample contains 150,000 to 200,000 clones, around 88% of which appear only once. Input material: blood. These receptors all stem from a man younger than 35 in good health. CDR3s include the opening cysteine and the closing phenylalanine or tryptophan. The D gene is left open where the match is weak. For some rows the clone size is stated as once, few or many, or as a class when expanded; others skip it.

TRBV6-2/TRBV6-3	NA	NA	TRBJ2-3	TGTGCCAGCAGTTCGGGTCCCGGGAGCCCTCGCACAGATACGCAGTATTTT	CASSSGPGSPRTDTQYF
TRBV6-5	NA	NA	TRBJ1-2	TGTGCCAGCAGCGACATCTATGGCTACACCTTC	CASSDIYGYTF
TRBV28	NA	TRBD1	TRBJ1-4	TGTGCCAGCGCCCTCGGGGGTACAGGGGCCTATCCTGCAACTAATGAAAAACTGTTTTTT	CASALGGTGAYPATNEKLFF
TRBV28	NA	NA	TRBJ1-1	TGTGCCAGCGGCCAGGGCGACACTGAAGCTTTCTTT	CASGQGDTEAFF
TRBV12-3/TRBV12-4	once	NA	TRBJ1-1	TGTGCCAGCAGCCGCGGAATGAACACTGAAGCTTTCTTT	CASSRGMNTEAFF
TRBV11-2	NA	TRBD2	TRBJ2-3	TGTGCCAGCAGCCCTCGTAGCGGGGTGTTCACAGATACGCAGTATTTT	CASSPRSGVFTDTQYF
TRBV2	NA	NA	TRBJ2-1	TGTGCCAGCAGACTAAGTAGCACAGGGAAGTTCTTC	CASRLSSTGKFF
TRBV7-6	NA	NA	TRBJ2-5	TGTGCCAGCAGCATTGACAGTTACCAAGAGACCCAGTACTTC	CASSIDSYQETQYF
TRBV11-1	NA	NA	TRBJ2-2	TGTGCCAGCAGCTTAGCAGGACTTCCCGGTCCAGACGGGGAGCTGTTTTTT	CASSLAGLPGPDGELFF
TRBV5-1	NA	NA	TRBJ2-7	TGCGCCAGCAGCTTGGAGGCCGCAAACGAGCAGTACTTC	CASSLEAANEQYF
TRBV6-2/TRBV6-3	once	NA	TRBJ2-3	TGTGCCAGCAGTTCCTATAGGGGAGATACGCAGTATTTT	CASSSYRGDTQYF
TRBV2	NA	NA	TRBJ2-7	TGTGCCAGCGAGGATAGGGGACGAAACGAGCAGTACTTC	CASEDRGRNEQYF
TRBV6-5	NA	TRBD1	TRBJ1-2	TGTGCCAGCAGCAGGGGGCTGGATGGCTACACCTTC	CASSRGLDGYTF
TRBV12-3/TRBV12-4	NA	NA	TRBJ2-7	TGTGCCAGCAGTTTTTCCAGAGCCTACGAGCAGTACTTC	CASSFSRAYEQYF
TRBV11-2	NA	TRBD2	TRBJ2-1	TGTGCCAGCAGCTTTACTAGCGGGGGCTCCAATGAGCAGTTCTTC	CASSFTSGGSNEQFF
TRBV6-6	few	NA	TRBJ1-5	TGTGCCACGGGTCCTGATGGGGATCAGCCCCAGCATTTT	CATGPDGDQPQHF
TRBV10-2	NA	TRBD1	TRBJ1-4	TGCGCCAGCAGCCGGACAGGGGAACCCACTAATGAAAAACTGTTTTTT	CASSRTGEPTNEKLFF
TRBV27	NA	NA	TRBJ1-1	TGTGCCAGCAGTGGGGCCGGGGGGGGGTATTCTGAAGCTTTCTTT	CASSGAGGGYSEAFF
TRBV13	NA	TRBD1	TRBJ2-5	TGTGCCAGCAGCCGGAGGGGACAGGGGCTTACGGAGACCCAGTACTTC	CASSRRGQGLTETQYF
TRBV7-9	few	NA	TRBJ2-6	TGTGCCAGCAGCTTAAGGGCCAACGTCCTGACTTTC	CASSLRANVLTF
TRBV4-3	NA	NA	TRBJ2-5	TGCGCCAGCAGCCAAGATGGGCAGGGTATGGAGACCCAGTACTTC	CASSQDGQGMETQYF
TRBV28	NA	NA	TRBJ1-1	TGTGCCAGCAGTCTCGGGCCCTACACTGAAGCTTTCTTT	CASSLGPYTEAFF
TRBV19	NA	NA	TRBJ2-2	TGTGCCAGTAGTAGGTGGGACACCGGGGAGCTGTTTTTT	CASSRWDTGELFF
TRBV9	NA	NA	TRBJ2-1	TGTGCCAGCAGCGTAGCGGGGGACGAGCAGTTCTTC	CASSVAGDEQFF